This paragraph reports one TCR beta chain. Its specificity is not known. The sample is drawn from a study of regulatory and conventional T cells in RAG deficiency. Findings and limits, study-wide: Other subsets showed approximately 10-fold reductions, but Treg unique TCR beta sequences fell approximately 90-fold in these patients. These Omenn syndrome Treg sorts may hold peripherally activated cells instead. Omenn patients showed >80% Treg-Tconv overlap and shorter CDR3 lengths.

Genomic DNA came from blood regulatory T cells gated CD4+ CD25-high CD127-low. Germline assignment: CDR1 SGHRS and CDR2 YFSETQ. This CDR3 comprises 16 residues. V lost 3 bases and J lost 3; bases outside the gene matches: 4. Some clones are missing from TCRdb's copy, which holds only in-frame ones; the method was immunoSEQ multiplex PCR. The sample yields roughly 11,000 clones, roughly 94% seen once. These records were also assigned to another study, of regulatory T cells. That work states: The PCR used 52 TRBV and 13 TRBJ primers. Regulatory T cells showed the strongest V-J pair restriction and V/J gene skewing among patient repertoires.

This chain joins TRBV5-1 and TRBJ2-2; 11 bases fit TRBD2. Sequencing used CD127- CD25+ CD4+ Tregs sorted from blood. This TCR derives from a human donor in good health. The CDR3 loop is CASSSLAGGDTGELFF. DNA of the CDR3: TGCGCCAGCAGCTCTCTAGCGGGGGGAGACACCGGGGAGCTGTTTTTT. Together with reference TRBV5-1 and TRBJ2-2, the CDR3 gives the full variable domain: KAGVTQTPRYLIKTRGQQVTLSCSPISGHRSVSWYQQTPGQGLQFLFEYFSETQRNKGNFPGRFSGRQFSNSRSEMNVSTLELGDSALYLCASSSLAGGDTGELFFGEGSRLTVL.